This T cell receptor (beta chain) is drawn from a study of T-cell memory formation after mild COVID-19. Study-level background: TCR clusters were mostly confined to one donor each.

General observations from the study: The main location of contracting CD4+ clones was CM and EM, and that of contracting CD8+ clones was EMRA. Cross-reactive memory seemingly joined, as some responding clones were found in pre-infection memory.

Germline loops: CDR1 MNHNS, CDR2 SASEGT. The V gene end was trimmed by 6 bases and the J gene end by 8 bases; junction bases not matched to a gene: 4. This CDR3 contains 14 residues. A few counts support this clonotype. Its target is unknown. The 5'RACE method, run with constant-segment primers, produced TCR alpha and TCR beta cDNA libraries (carrying sample barcodes and UMIs). TCRdb re-derived calls from the 5' RACE reads in MiXCR, one entry per CDR3 protein. The sample has approximately 300,000 distinct CDR3 sequences; 7.5% to 9.5% are singletons. The specimen sequenced was PBMCs or a T cell subset sorted from them (not recorded which). This chain joins TRBV6-1 and TRBJ2-2; TRBD2 aligns across 12 bases. The receptor comes from a man aged 18 to 29 who had mild COVID-19 (a few samples of this study predate the infection). Cell type and time point are not known. CDR3 sequence (DNA): TGTGCCAGCAGACTAGCGGGGGGATCGGGGGAGCTGTTTTTT. Residues: CASRLAGGSGELFF.